The present T cell receptor (beta chain) was sequenced within a study of blood T cell repertoires in COVID-19. V lost 4 bases to trimming and J lost 4 bases; unmatched junction nucleotides: 4. The CDR3 runs to 13 residues. Germline loops: CDR1 SGDLS, CDR2 YYNGEE. TCRdb's table, derived via immunoSEQ multiplex PCR, lists solely in-frame clones and lacks some. The sample has about 76,000 clones, more than 75% seen once. This receptor was taken from a woman older than 75 with active or convalescent COVID-19. Sequenced: peripheral blood. The chain carries TRBV9 and TRBJ2-5, with 7 bases aligning to TRBD1. The CDR3 sequence: CASSPGQSETQYF. Here the CDR3 DNA reads TGTGCCAGCAGCCCGGGACAGTCAGAGACCCAGTACTTC.